This entry lists 2 T cell receptor beta chains sequenced from one sample in a study of Graves' ophthalmopathy and Graves' hyperthyroidism. Amplification of the TCR beta CDR3 regions used RNA transcripts (as template). An opening RT-PCR round employed HTBI primers and preceded a second-round multiplex PCR. TCRdb reprocessed the multiplex PCR reads via MiXCR and lists one record per CDR3 protein. The table includes approximately 1.2 million distinct CDR3 sequences, about two fifths detected once. The sequenced sample was peripheral blood or thyroid tissue (not recorded which). Receptor source: an adult man with Graves' hyperthyroidism.

This clonotype was recorded at least ten times. The chain is built from TRBV7-9 and TRBJ2-2; D uncertain. Trimming left V 9 bases short and J 5 bases short, with 7 bases between. CDR3 length: 11 residues. The germline V gene has CDR1 SEHNR and CDR2 FQNEAQ (reference sequence). The chain's CDR3 is CASRLTGELFF. Written as DNA, the CDR3 is TGTGCCAGTAGACTTACCGGGGAGCTGTTTTTT.

This clonotype was picked up many times. The chain's CDR3 is CSAYRMNTEAFF. The CDR3 DNA reads TGCAGTGCTTACAGAATGAACACTGAAGCTTTCTTT. The genes are TRBV20-1 and TRBJ1-1; D is unresolved. CDR1 and CDR2 (germline): DFQATT, SNEGSKA (reference sequence). The CDR3 has 12 residues. V was cut by 5 bases and J by 0 bases, with 7 bases left in between.